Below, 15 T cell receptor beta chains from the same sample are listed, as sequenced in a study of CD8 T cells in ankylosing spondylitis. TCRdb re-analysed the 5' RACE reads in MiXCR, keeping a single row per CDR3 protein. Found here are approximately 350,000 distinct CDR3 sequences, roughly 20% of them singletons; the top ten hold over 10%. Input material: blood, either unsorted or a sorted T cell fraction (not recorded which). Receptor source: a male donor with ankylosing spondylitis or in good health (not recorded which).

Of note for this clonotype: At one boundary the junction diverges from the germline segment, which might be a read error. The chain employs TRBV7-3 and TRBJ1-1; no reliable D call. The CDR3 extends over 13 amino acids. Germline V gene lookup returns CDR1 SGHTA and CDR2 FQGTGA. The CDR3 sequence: CPSSFGLGTEAFF. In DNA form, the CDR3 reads TGTCCCAGCAGCTTCGGATTGGGAACTGAAGCTTTCTTT.

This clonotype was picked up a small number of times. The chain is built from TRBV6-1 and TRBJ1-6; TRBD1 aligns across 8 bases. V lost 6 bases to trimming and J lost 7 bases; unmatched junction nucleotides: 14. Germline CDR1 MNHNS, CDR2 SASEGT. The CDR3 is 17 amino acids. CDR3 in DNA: TGTGCCAGCAGCCCCGAGACAGGGGCCGTTGGGAATTCACCCCTCCACTTT. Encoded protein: CASSPETGAVGNSPLHF.

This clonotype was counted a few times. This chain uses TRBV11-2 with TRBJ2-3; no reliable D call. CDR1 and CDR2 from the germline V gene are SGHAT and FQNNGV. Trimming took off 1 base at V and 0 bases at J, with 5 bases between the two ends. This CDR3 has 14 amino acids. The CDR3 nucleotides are TGTGCCAGCAGCTTAGTGAGTAGCACAGATACGCAGTATTTT. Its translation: CASSLVSSTDTQYF.

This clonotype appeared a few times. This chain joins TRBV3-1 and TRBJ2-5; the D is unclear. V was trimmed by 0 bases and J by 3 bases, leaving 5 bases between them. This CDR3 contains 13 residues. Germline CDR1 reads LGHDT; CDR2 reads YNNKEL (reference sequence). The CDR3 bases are TGTGCCAGCAGCCAAGATAAGGAAGAGACCCAGTACTTC. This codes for CASSQDKEETQYF.

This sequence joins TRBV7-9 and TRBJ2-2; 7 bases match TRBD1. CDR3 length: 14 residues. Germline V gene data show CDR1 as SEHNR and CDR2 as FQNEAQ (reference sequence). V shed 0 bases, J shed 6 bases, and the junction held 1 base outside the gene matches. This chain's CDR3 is CASSLATGAGELFF. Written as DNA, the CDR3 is TGTGCCAGCAGCTTAGCAACAGGGGCCGGGGAGCTGTTTTTT. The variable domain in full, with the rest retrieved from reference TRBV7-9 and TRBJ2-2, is DTGVSQNPRHKITKRGQNVTFRCDPISEHNRLYWYRQTLGQGPEFLTYFQNEAQLEKSRLLSDRFSAERPKGSFSTLEIQRTEQGDSAMYLCASSLATGAGELFFGEGSRLTVL.

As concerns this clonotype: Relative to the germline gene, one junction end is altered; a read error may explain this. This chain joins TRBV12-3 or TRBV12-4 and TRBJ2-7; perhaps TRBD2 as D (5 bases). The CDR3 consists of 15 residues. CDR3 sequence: CASNLAQDSPQEQYF. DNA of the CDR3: TGTGCCAGCAATTTAGCCCAGGACTCGCCTCAGGAGCAGTACTTC.

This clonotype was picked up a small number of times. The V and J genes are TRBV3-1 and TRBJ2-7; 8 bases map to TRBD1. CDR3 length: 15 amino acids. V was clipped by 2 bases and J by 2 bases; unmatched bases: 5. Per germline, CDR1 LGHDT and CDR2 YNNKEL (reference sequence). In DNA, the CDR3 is TGTGCCAGCAGCCAAAACGCAGGGGGCACCTACGAGCAGTACTTC. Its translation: CASSQNAGGTYEQYF.

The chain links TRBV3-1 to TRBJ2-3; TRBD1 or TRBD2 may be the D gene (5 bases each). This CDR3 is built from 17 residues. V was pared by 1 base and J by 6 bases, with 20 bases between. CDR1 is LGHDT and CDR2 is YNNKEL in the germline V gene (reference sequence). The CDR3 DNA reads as TGTGCCAGCAGCCAAGTATACGACAGCAAACCGGGGGATACGCAGTATTTT. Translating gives CASSQVYDSKPGDTQYF.

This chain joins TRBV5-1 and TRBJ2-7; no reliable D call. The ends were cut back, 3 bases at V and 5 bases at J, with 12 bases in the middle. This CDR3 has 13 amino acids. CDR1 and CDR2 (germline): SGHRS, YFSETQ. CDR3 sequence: CASSSIMTDEQYF. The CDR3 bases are TGCGCCAGCAGCTCCATCATGACGGACGAGCAGTACTTC.

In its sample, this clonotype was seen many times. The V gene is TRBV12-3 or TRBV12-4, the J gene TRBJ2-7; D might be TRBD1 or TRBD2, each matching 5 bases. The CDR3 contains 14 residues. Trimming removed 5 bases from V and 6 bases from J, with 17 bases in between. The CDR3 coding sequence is TGTGCCAGCAGTCTCGGGACGGGGTGGACCGAGCAGTACTTC. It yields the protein CASSLGTGWTEQYF.

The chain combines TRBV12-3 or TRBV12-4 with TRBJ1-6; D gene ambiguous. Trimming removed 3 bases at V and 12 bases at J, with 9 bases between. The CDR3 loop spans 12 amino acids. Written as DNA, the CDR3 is TGTGCCAGCAGTTTGGGTGGGGTACCCCTCCACTTT. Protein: CASSLGGVPLHF.

CDR3 amino acids: CASSVSQRTGSYEQYF. Written as DNA, the CDR3 is TGTGCCAGCAGCGTAAGTCAGCGGACGGGCTCCTACGAGCAGTACTTC. This sequence joins TRBV9 and TRBJ2-7; a weak D match, TRBD2 (5 bases). The V end was cut by 1 base, the J end by 0 bases, with 14 bases between. The germline CDR1 and CDR2 sequences are SGDLS and YYNGEE. The CDR3 is 16 residues long.

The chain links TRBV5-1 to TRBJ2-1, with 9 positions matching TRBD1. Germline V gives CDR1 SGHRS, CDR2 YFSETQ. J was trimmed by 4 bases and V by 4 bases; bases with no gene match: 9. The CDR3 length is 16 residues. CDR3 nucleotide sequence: TGCGCCAGCAGCGCCAGGCCGGGACAGGGTTACAATGAGCAGTTCTTC. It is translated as CASSARPGQGYNEQFF.

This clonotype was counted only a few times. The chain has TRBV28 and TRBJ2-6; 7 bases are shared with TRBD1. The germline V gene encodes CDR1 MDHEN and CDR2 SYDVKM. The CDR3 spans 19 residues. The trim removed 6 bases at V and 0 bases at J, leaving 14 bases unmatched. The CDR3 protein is CASSNIAFSGGSGANVLTF. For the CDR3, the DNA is TGTGCCAGCAGCAATATAGCCTTCTCAGGGGGCTCTGGGGCCAACGTCCTGACTTTC.

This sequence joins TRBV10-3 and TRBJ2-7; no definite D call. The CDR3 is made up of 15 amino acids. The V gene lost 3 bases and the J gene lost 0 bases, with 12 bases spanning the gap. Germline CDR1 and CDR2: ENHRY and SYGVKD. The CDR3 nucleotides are TGTGCCATCAGTGACCCCAGGCTTAACTCCTACGAGCAGTACTTC. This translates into CAISDPRLNSYEQYF.